In its sample, the clone carrying this TCR beta chain was seen many times. Time point specified: newly diagnosed GD, antithyroid drugs for less than 3 months. RNA from PBMCs was the source of the TCR library. Sequencing libraries for TCR beta were prepared with iRepertoire HTBI primers and Arm-PCR of CDR3 regions. From the multiplex PCR reads, TCRdb called clonotypes with MiXCR, one entry per CDR3 protein. Of 440,000 or so distinct CDR3 sequences in the sample, around 17% were seen once. The source of the sample is a study of regulatory T cells in long-lasting Graves disease. Study as a whole: Recently diagnosed Graves' patients had received antithyroid drugs for under 3 months.

This CDR3 has 11 amino acids. Between the trimmed V and J ends, which lost 6 bases and 10 bases, there was a span of 10 bases. Germline-derived CDR1 and CDR2 are SGHVS and FQNEAQ. These data also formed part of another study, on T cells in Graves' hyperthyroidism and ophthalmopathy. That work states: Over 18 months, lack of ophthalmopathy progression marked Graves' hyperthyroidism as stable. With a duration under 2 months, the hyperthyroidism was newly diagnosed in patients aged 18 to 65.

The TCR sequence derives from a woman between 25 and 40 years old with Graves disease. The source material was peripheral blood mononuclear cells (PBMCs), sampled at new diagnosis, from a patient treated with antithyroid drugs. The gene calls are TRBV7-8 and TRBJ2-1, with D perhaps being TRBD1 or TRBD2 (5 bases each). As DNA, the CDR3 is TGTGCCAGCAGGGGACGCGAGGAGCAGTTCTTC. This encodes CASRGREEQFF.